One and the same sample provided the 20 T cell receptor beta chains below, sequenced in a study of early stage breast cancer tumors (dated by TCRdb to 2017 to 2019). Receptors were amplified or captured by the immunoSEQ multiplex PCR assay. This immuneACCESS table, as held by TCRdb, lists in-frame sequences with V and J called but not all clones. Of the missing ones, under half trace to an unresolved V gene in checked studies; the others have no known cause. Counted in this sample were some 75,000 clones; 79% of them appeared once. About 3.6% of the sample is held by the ten biggest clonotypes. Sequencing used blood. Receptor source: a person aged 55-75 years with breast cancer.

This rearrangement joins TRBV28 to TRBJ2-7; 10 positions agree with TRBD1. The CDR3 is 15 residues long. Germline V gene sequence: CDR1 MDHEN, CDR2 SYDVKM. J was trimmed by 7 bases and V by 5 bases; bases with no gene match: 11. CDR3 DNA sequence: TGTGCCAGCAGTCCGCGGACAGGGGGATTAGGGGAGCAGTACTTC. It specifies CASSPRTGGLGEQYF.

The chain employs TRBV7-6 and TRBJ2-2; D is perhaps TRBD1 (6 bases). Per germline, CDR1 SGHVS and CDR2 FNYEAQ. Trimming took off 3 bases at V and 6 bases at J, with 14 bases between the two ends. The CDR3 is made up of 15 amino acids. CDR3 residues: CASSLGSGAAGELFF. CDR3 DNA sequence: TGTGCCAGCAGCTTGGGCTCAGGGGCGGCCGGGGAGCTGTTTTTT. The complete variable domain, with remaining parts taken from reference TRBV7-6 and TRBJ2-2, reads GAGVSQSPRYKVTKRGQDVALRCDPISGHVSLYWYRQALGQGPEFLTYFNYEAQQDKSGLPNDRFSAERPEGSISTLTIQRTEQRDSAMYRCASSLGSGAAGELFFGEGSRLTVL.

This sequence joins TRBV6-6 and TRBJ2-3; 10 bases line up with TRBD2. V shed 7 bases, J shed 6 bases, and the junction held 10 bases outside the gene matches. CDR1 is MNHNY and CDR2 is SVGAGI in the germline V gene (reference sequence). The CDR3 spans 15 residues. The CDR3 DNA reads TGTGCCAGCATTCCGCAGCGGGAGGGCCGGGATACGCAGTATTTT. It encodes CASIPQREGRDTQYF.

V gene TRBV5-6 combines with J gene TRBJ2-7; TRBD2 agrees at 11 bases. In germline, CDR1 is SGHDT, CDR2 YYEEEE. This CDR3 region has 15 residues. After removal of 4 bases from V and 4 bases from J, the junction contained 7 bases not matched to a gene. This CDR3 reads CASSTLSGRAYEQYF. CDR3 DNA: TGTGCCAGCAGCACGCTTAGCGGGAGGGCTTACGAGCAGTACTTC.

J is TRBJ2-7 and V is TRBV5-1; TRBD2 agrees at 12 bases. This CDR3 region has 17 residues. The V and J ends lost 6 bases and 0 bases, in that order; junction bases with no gene match: 10. The V gene's germline CDR1 is SGHRS and CDR2 YFSETQ. CDR3 amino acids: CASTSGTSGSSSYEQYF. The DNA of the CDR3 is TGCGCCAGCACCTCGGGGACTAGCGGGTCCTCCTCCTACGAGCAGTACTTC.

The genes are TRBV6-6 and TRBJ2-7, with unresolved D. The CDR3 totals 14 residues. Deletions cut 6 bases from V and 2 bases from J, with 14 bases between. CDR1 MNHNY and CDR2 SVGAGI come from the germline V gene (reference sequence). This CDR3 is CASRVTPVAYEQYF. In nucleotides, the CDR3 is TGTGCCAGCAGAGTTACCCCAGTAGCCTACGAGCAGTACTTC.

V is TRBV2 and J is TRBJ2-7, with D perhaps being TRBD1 or TRBD2 (5 bases each). The CDR3 is 13 amino acids. In germline, CDR1 is SNHLY, CDR2 FYNNEI. Trimming removed 6 bases at V and 2 bases at J, with 11 bases between. The CDR3 spells CASRGPPTYEQYF. The CDR3 nucleotides are TGTGCCAGCAGGGGACCACCTACCTACGAGCAGTACTTC.

The gene calls are TRBV2 and TRBJ1-6, with D possibly matching TRBD1 (5 bases). This CDR3 is 13 amino acids long. Trimming left V 7 bases short and J 5 bases short, with 9 bases between. The germline V gene encodes CDR1 SNHLY and CDR2 FYNNEI. The chain's CDR3 is CASMGRNNSPLHF. DNA for the CDR3: TGTGCCAGCATGGGACGGAATAATTCACCCCTCCACTTT.

V and J are TRBV18 and TRBJ2-7; D remains unclear. The CDR3 spans 12 residues. Trimming removed 3 bases from V and 6 bases from J, with 9 bases in between. The germline V gene has CDR1 KGHSH and CDR2 LQKENI. For the CDR3, the DNA is TGTGCCAGCTCACCGCAGAACAGCGAGCAGTACTTC. Its translation: CASSPQNSEQYF. The full variable domain, completed using reference TRBV18 and TRBJ2-7, is NAGVMQNPRHLVRRRGQEARLRCSPMKGHSHVYWYRQLPEEGLKFMVYLQKENIIDESGMPKERFSAEFPKEGPSILRIQQVVRGDSAAYFCASSPQNSEQYFGPGTRLTVT.

The gene calls are TRBV6-1 and TRBJ2-1; maybe TRBD2 (6 bases). The germline V and J ends were trimmed by 2 bases and 9 bases, with 17 bases remaining between them. The CDR3 consists of 15 residues. Germline values: CDR1 MNHNS, CDR2 SASEGT. CDR3 nucleotides: TGTGCCAGCAGTGAAAGGATCGGCGGCGGGGTTGAGCAGTTCTTC. Translated, it gives CASSERIGGGVEQFF.

The rearrangement links TRBV5-6 to TRBJ2-3; D is perhaps TRBD2 (6 bases). V was cut by 0 bases and J by 0 bases, with 8 bases left in between. The CDR3 sequence is 15 residues long. Germline V gives CDR1 SGHDT, CDR2 YYEEEE. In DNA form, the CDR3 reads TGTGCCAGCAGCTTGGGGGGGGTTAGCACAGATACGCAGTATTTT. Translating it yields CASSLGGVSTDTQYF. Drawing the rest from reference TRBV5-6 and TRBJ2-3, the complete variable domain is DAGVTQSPTHLIKTRGQQVTLRCSPKSGHDTVSWYQQALGQGPQFIFQYYEEEERQRGNFPDRFSGHQFPNYSSELNVNALLLGDSALYLCASSLGGVSTDTQYFGPGTRLTVL.

The gene calls are TRBV7-9 and TRBJ2-2; TRBD1 agrees at 7 bases. The CDR3 length is 13 residues. Germline assignment: CDR1 SEHNR and CDR2 FQNEAQ (reference sequence). Losses at the gene ends were 11 bases for V and 5 bases for J; bases not matched to a gene: 8. The CDR3 nucleotides read TGTGCCGGACAGGCGTCGCCGACCGGGGAGCTGTTTTTT. The encoded protein is CAGQASPTGELFF.

The chain recombines TRBV6-5 with TRBJ1-4; D might be TRBD1 (5 bases). Germline V gene lookup returns CDR1 MNHEY and CDR2 SVGAGI. Trimming shortened V by 0 bases and J by 4 bases, and 12 bases separated the two germline ends. The CDR3 runs 16 residues. CDR3 region: CASSYSAGWGNEKLFF. Here the CDR3 DNA reads TGTGCCAGCAGTTACTCGGCAGGGTGGGGTAATGAAAAACTGTTTTTT.

V is TRBV6-1 and J is TRBJ2-3; the match to TRBD1 covers 7 bases. The V segment lost 0 bases and the J segment 6 bases; nucleotides outside the gene matches: 12. Germline V gene data show CDR1 as MNHNS and CDR2 as SASEGT. CDR3 length: 17 residues. CDR3 sequence reads: CASSEASRARGPDTQYF. The CDR3 coding sequence is TGTGCCAGCAGTGAAGCGTCCAGGGCTAGGGGGCCGGATACGCAGTATTTT.

The V and J genes are TRBV5-1 and TRBJ1-1; D remains ambiguous. The CDR3 runs to 14 residues. V dropped 4 bases and J dropped 1 base, with 11 bases sitting between them. Germline V gives CDR1 SGHRS, CDR2 YFSETQ. CDR3 loop: CASSARTGNTEAFF. The DNA of the CDR3 is TGCGCCAGCAGCGCGAGGACGGGGAACACTGAAGCTTTCTTT.

J is TRBJ1-6 and V is TRBV30; the D is unclear. The germline CDR1 and CDR2 sequences are GTSNPN and SVGIG (reference sequence). The CDR3 is 13 residues long. The CDR3 is CSGRQDHNSPLHF. The CDR3 DNA reads TGTTCTGGCCGGCAGGACCATAATTCACCCCTCCACTTT. Together with reference TRBV30 and TRBJ1-6, the CDR3 gives the full variable domain: SQTIHQWPATLVQPVGSPLSLECTVEGTSNPNLYWYRQAAGRGLQLLFYSVGIGQISSEVPQNLSASRPQDRQFILSSKKLLLSDSGFYLCSGRQDHNSPLHFGNGTRLTVT.

The chain joins TRBV9 to TRBJ2-1; D remains unclear. CDR1 is SGDLS, CDR2 YYNGEE, per germline. The CDR3 has 13 residues. Trimming removed 3 bases at V and 5 bases at J, with 9 bases between. The CDR3 region is CASSALVNNEQFF. As DNA, the CDR3 is TGTGCCAGCAGCGCCCTTGTAAACAATGAGCAGTTCTTC.

The chain has TRBV9 and TRBJ2-5; D is tentatively TRBD1 or TRBD2 (5 bases each). Germline V gene data show CDR1 as SGDLS and CDR2 as YYNGEE. Trimming took 1 base from V and 2 from J, leaving 12 bases between them. The CDR3 covers 15 residues. The CDR3 DNA reads as TGTGCCAGCAGCGTATGGGACGACAGTCAAGAGACCCAGTACTTC. It encodes CASSVWDDSQETQYF.

As for this clone: This specimen includes other DNA sequences encoding the same CDR3. The V call is TRBV11-2, the J call TRBJ2-2; a weak D match, TRBD2 (6 bases). The CDR3 totals 15 residues. V dropped 5 bases and J dropped 2 bases, with 12 bases sitting between them. The germline V gene encodes CDR1 SGHAT and CDR2 FQNNGV. The CDR3 region has the DNA TGTGCCAGCAGCCCAGGGACTGCAAACACCGGGGAGCTGTTTTTT. Its translation is CASSPGTANTGELFF.

V usage is TRBV9 and J usage is TRBJ2-5, with D possibly being TRBD1 or TRBD2 (5 bases each). The CDR3 spans 13 residues. CDR1 is SGDLS, CDR2 YYNGEE, per germline. The germline V and J ends were trimmed by 2 bases and 1 base, with 6 bases remaining between them. The CDR3, as DNA: TGTGCCAGCAGCGTGGGACCCCAAGAGACCCAGTACTTC. Its protein is CASSVGPQETQYF.